The subject of this entry is one T cell receptor beta chain. What it binds is not known. These data come from a study of T cell responses to AZD1222 COVID-19 vaccine. Measured with immunoSEQ multiplex PCR; TCRdb has only the in-frame clones, and not every one. The sample contains around 190,000 clones, 94% of which appear only once. This CDR3 comprises 14 residues. Trimming took 5 bases from V and 0 from J, leaving 11 bases between them. Germline CDR1 and CDR2: LNHDA and SQIVND (reference sequence). Broader study findings: CD4 TCRs covered the whole spike, strongest at regions 160-218 and 743-854. The donor cohort was predominantly white British with a female majority, and clonal diversity may have been underestimated. Recipients of two AZD1222 doses showed rising Spike-specific TCR breadth and depth. Baseline seropositivity occurred in only a handful of AZD1222 recipients.

The chain is built from TRBV19 and TRBJ2-7; the D is unclear. This sequence originates from an adult who received the AZD1222 COVID-19 vaccine. The material sequenced was peripheral blood, taken 28 days after the second AZD1222 dose. The CDR3: CASSPNPPSYEQYF. For the CDR3, the DNA is TGTGCCAGTAGTCCAAACCCTCCCTCCTACGAGCAGTACTTC.